This T cell receptor (beta chain) was captured in a study of T-cell memory formation after mild COVID-19. Study outcomes and limitations: Day 15 to 85 contractors were CD4/CD8 balanced; later expanders leaned CD4+. Nothing confirmed that second-wave clones peaking on day 37 were specific for SARS-CoV-2.

Trimming stripped 0 bases from V and 3 bases from J, with 4 bases between. Germline V CDR1 and CDR2: SGHDT, YYEEEE. The CDR3 has 12 amino acids. MiXCR, run by TCRdb on the 5' RACE reads, gives a single entry per CDR3 protein. This sample yields about 14,000 distinct CDR3 sequences, of which approximately 20% are seen a single time; roughly 49% belongs to the top ten. Comment on this clonotype: Its cognate antigen is unknown.

This TCR came from an adult woman who had mild COVID-19 (a few samples of this study predate the infection). Cell type and time point are not known. Source material: PBMCs or a T cell subset sorted from them (not recorded which). This rearrangement joins TRBV5-6 to TRBJ2-7; D unclear. CDR3 DNA: TGTGCCAGCAGCTTGGGGAACTACGAGCAGTACTTC. It is translated as CASSLGNYEQYF.